The 6 T cell receptor beta chains below come from one sample, sequenced in a study of cytomegalovirus exposure and HLA in healthy donors. The primer mix had 60 Vbeta and 13 Jbeta primers. Assay: immunoSEQ multiplex PCR; the TCRdb copy retains only in-frame clones and omits some. Altogether under 200,000 clones are present, over 70% being singletons, with the ten largest covering over 2.5%. Specimen: PBMCs. These receptors were obtained from a woman between 50 and 59 years old in good health and CMV-seropositive.

The rearrangement uses TRBV11-3 and TRBJ1-1; 9 bases line up with TRBD1. The length of the CDR3 is 15 residues. J lost 2 bases, V lost 5 bases, and 6 bases had no gene match. Germline CDR1 is SGHNT and CDR2 is YENEEA. CDR3 sequence: CASSPRDRVNTEAFF. CDR3 nucleotide sequence: TGTGCCAGCAGCCCTCGGGACAGGGTTAACACTGAAGCTTTCTTT.

The gene calls are TRBV7-2 and TRBJ2-5; 9 bases line up with TRBD2. Germline V gene sequence: CDR1 SGHTA, CDR2 FQGNSA. This CDR3 has 17 residues. V dropped 1 base and J dropped 6; count of bases not matched to a gene: 12. This CDR3 is CASSLVAGASGTQTQYF. In nucleotides, the CDR3 is TGTGCCAGCAGCTTAGTAGCAGGGGCTAGCGGGACTCAGACCCAGTACTTC.

In this sample, this clone turned up a few times. The sample holds other DNA sequences that translate to the same CDR3. The rearrangement links TRBV6-5 to TRBJ1-5; 12 nucleotides align to TRBD1. CDR3 length: 15 residues. In germline, CDR1 is MNHEY, CDR2 SVGAGI. The trim removed 6 bases at V and 7 bases at J, leaving 7 bases unmatched. The CDR3 reads CASSPGTGGRQPQHF. In DNA, the CDR3 is TGTGCCAGCAGCCCCGGGACAGGGGGCAGACAGCCCCAGCATTTT.

J is TRBJ2-7 and V is TRBV4-2; 8 bases agree with TRBD2. Germline V gives CDR1 LGHNA, CDR2 YNFKEQ. This CDR3 contains 16 residues. The V segment lost 1 base and the J segment 0 bases; nucleotides outside the gene matches: 5. CDR3 in DNA: TGTGCCAGCAGCCAAGCTCGAACTAGCGGCTCCTACGAGCAGTACTTC. It encodes CASSQARTSGSYEQYF.

CDR3 sequence: CASSLSGGDTGELFF. CDR3 nucleotides: TGTGCCAGCAGCTTATCCGGGGGAGACACCGGGGAGCTGTTTTTT. The chain recombines TRBV7-2 with TRBJ2-2; tentative D call: TRBD2 (6 bases). CDR1 and CDR2 from the germline V gene are SGHTA and FQGNSA. The CDR3 consists of 15 residues. Trimming removed 2 bases at V and 3 bases at J, with 10 bases between.

The J gene is TRBJ1-2, the V gene TRBV5-1; 7 bases line up with TRBD1. The CDR3 is 15 amino acids. The V gene end was trimmed by 4 bases and the J gene end by 2 bases; junction bases not matched to a gene: 8. Germline V gene lookup returns CDR1 SGHRS and CDR2 YFSETQ. The CDR3 region is CASSDPRDSNYGYTF. The CDR3 DNA is TGCGCCAGCAGCGACCCTCGGGACAGCAACTATGGCTACACCTTC.